This entry is about one T cell receptor (beta chain). What it binds is unknown. The CDR3 has 15 residues. Germline CDR1 reads LGHNA; CDR2 reads YNFKEQ. V lost 1 base and J 1 base, leaving 8 bases between the germline ends. This sample is drawn from a study of cytomegalovirus exposure and HLA in healthy donors. Study findings and constraints: Rarity held for most TCR sequences, but there were some public TCRs that occurred in many donors.

The data were produced by immunoSEQ multiplex PCR, yet TCRdb's version contains in-frame clones alone and is incomplete. The data show more than 90,000 clones, 75% to 90% seen once. The TCR originated in a young man in good health and CMV-seropositive. The chain links TRBV4-2 to TRBJ1-5; D unclear. The sequencing input was PBMCs. The CDR3 loop reads CASSQGGGSNQPQHF. The CDR3 DNA follows: TGTGCCAGCAGCCAAGGTGGAGGGAGCAATCAGCCCCAGCATTTT.